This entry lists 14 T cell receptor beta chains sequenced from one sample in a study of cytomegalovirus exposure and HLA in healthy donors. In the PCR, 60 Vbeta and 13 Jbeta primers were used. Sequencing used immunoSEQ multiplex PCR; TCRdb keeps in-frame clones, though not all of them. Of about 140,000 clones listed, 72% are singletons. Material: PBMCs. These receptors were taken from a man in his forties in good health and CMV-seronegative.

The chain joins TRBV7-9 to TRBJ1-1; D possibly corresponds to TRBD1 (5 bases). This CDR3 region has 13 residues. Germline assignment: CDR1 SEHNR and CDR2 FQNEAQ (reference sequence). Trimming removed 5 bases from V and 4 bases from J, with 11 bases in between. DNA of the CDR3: TGTGCCAGCAGCAACCGGGGGGTCACTGAAGCTTTCTTT. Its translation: CASSNRGVTEAFF.

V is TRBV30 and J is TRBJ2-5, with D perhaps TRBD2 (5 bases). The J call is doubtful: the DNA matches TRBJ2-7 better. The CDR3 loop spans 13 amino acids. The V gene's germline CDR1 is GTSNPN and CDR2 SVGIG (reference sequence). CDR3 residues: CAWSASFSYEQYF. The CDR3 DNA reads TGTGCCTGGAGCGCTAGCTTCTCCTACGAGCAGTACTTC.

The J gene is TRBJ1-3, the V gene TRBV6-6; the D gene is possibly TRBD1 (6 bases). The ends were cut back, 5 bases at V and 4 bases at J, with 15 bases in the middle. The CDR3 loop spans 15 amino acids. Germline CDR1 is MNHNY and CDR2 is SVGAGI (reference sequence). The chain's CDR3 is CASSREQGLGNTIYF. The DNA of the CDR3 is TGTGCCAGCAGTAGGGAACAGGGCCTCGGAAACACCATATATTTT.

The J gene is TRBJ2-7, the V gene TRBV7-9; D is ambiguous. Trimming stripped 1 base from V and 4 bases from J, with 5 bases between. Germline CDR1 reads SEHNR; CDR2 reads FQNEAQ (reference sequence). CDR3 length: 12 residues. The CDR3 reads CASSLGTYEQYF. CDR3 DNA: TGTGCCAGCAGCTTAGGCACTTACGAGCAGTACTTC. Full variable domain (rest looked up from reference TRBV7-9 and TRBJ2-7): DTGVSQNPRHKITKRGQNVTFRCDPISEHNRLYWYRQTLGQGPEFLTYFQNEAQLEKSRLLSDRFSAERPKGSFSTLEIQRTEQGDSAMYLCASSLGTYEQYFGPGTRLTVT.

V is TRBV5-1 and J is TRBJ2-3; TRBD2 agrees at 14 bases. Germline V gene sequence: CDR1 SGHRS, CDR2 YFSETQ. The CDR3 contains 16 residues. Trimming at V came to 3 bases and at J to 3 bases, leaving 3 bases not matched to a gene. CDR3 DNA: TGCGCCAGCAGCTCATGGACTAGCGGGAGGACAGATACGCAGTATTTT. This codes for CASSSWTSGRTDTQYF.

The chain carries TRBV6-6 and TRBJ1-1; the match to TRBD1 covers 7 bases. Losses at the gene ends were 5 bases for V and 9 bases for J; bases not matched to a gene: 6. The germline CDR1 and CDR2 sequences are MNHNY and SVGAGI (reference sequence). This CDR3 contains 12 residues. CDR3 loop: CASSHDRVQAFF. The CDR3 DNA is TGTGCCAGCAGTCATGACAGGGTACAAGCTTTCTTT.

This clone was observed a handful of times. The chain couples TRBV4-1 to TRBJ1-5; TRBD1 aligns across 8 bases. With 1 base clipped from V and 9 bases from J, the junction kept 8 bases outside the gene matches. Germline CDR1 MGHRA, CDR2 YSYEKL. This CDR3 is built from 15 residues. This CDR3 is CASSQVDRGSWPQHF. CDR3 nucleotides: TGCGCCAGCAGCCAAGTAGACAGGGGTTCATGGCCCCAGCATTTT.

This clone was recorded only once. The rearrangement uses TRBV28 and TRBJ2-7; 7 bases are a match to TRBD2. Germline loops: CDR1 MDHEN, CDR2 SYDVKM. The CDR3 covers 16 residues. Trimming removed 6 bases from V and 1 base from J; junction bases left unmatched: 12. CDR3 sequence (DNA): TGTGCCAGCAGAAACGGGGCGGGGGTTTCTTCCTACGAGCAGTACTTC. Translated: CASRNGAGVSSYEQYF.

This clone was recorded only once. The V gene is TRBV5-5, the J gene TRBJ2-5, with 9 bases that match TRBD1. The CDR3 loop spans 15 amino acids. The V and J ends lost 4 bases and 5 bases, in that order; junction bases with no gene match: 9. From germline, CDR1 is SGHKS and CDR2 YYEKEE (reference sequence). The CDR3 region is CASSLRDREVETQYF. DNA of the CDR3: TGTGCCAGCAGCCTCCGGGACAGGGAGGTCGAGACCCAGTACTTC.

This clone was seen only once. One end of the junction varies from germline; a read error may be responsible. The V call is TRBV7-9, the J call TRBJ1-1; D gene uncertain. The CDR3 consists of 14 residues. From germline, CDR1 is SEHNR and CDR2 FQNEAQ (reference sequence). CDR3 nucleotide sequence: TGTGCCAGCACCTTACTAGAAGGGAACACTGAAGCTTTCTTT. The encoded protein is CASTLLEGNTEAFF.

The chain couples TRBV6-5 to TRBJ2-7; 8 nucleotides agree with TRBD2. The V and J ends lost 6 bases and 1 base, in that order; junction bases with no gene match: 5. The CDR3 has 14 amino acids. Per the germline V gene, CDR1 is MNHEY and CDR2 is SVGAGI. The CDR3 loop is CASSRERGSYEQYF. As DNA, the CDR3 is TGTGCCAGCAGCCGTGAGCGGGGGTCCTACGAGCAGTACTTC.

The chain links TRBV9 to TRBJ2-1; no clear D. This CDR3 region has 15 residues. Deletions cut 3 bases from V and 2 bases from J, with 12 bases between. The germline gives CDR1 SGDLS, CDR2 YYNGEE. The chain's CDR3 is CASSGLNLPYNEQFF. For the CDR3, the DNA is TGTGCCAGCAGCGGACTTAACCTGCCCTACAATGAGCAGTTCTTC. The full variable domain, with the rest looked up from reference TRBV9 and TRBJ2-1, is DSGVTQTPKHLITATGQRVTLRCSPRSGDLSVYWYQQSLDQGLQFLIQYYNGEERAKGNILERFSAQQFPDLHSELNLSSLELGDSALYFCASSGLNLPYNEQFFGPGTRLTVL.

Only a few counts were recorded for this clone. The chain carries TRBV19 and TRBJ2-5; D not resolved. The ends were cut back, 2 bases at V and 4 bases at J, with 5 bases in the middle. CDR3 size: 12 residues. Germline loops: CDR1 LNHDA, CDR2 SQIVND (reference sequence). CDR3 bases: TGTGCCAGTAGTATATTCGGAGAGACCCAGTACTTC. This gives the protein CASSIFGETQYF.

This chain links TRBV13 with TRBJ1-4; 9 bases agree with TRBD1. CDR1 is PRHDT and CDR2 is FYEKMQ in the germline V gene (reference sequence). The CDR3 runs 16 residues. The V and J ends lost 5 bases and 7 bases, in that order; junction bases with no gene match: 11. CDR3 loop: CASSPRTGDGSEKLFF. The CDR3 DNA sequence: TGTGCCAGCAGCCCTAGGACAGGGGATGGTAGTGAAAAACTGTTTTTT.